The clone carrying this T cell receptor beta chain was observed a handful of times. Its matching antigen is unknown. Amplification used 60 Vbeta primers and 13 Jbeta primers. The repertoire was sequenced with immunoSEQ multiplex PCR; TCRdb's copy has only in-frame clones and lacks some. Here the sample spans 130,000 or so clones, under 85% being singletons. The data were obtained in a study of cytomegalovirus exposure and HLA in healthy donors. Whole-study results and caveats: Later analysis showed TCR association rates varying by HLA locus, highest for DRB1 and lowest for HLA-C. Fewer N-insertions than the roughly 630-donor mean were reportedly shown by an Asian-associated ancestry cluster in a later analysis. Earlier analysis looked at TCR beta V segments, and most were productive about 87% or about 30% of the time.

The CDR3 extends over 13 amino acids. J lost 8 bases, V lost 5 bases, and 3 bases had no gene match. Germline CDR1 reads SGDLS; CDR2 reads YYNGEE. Sequenced: PBMCs. This TCR was recovered from a male donor in good health and CMV-seropositive. The V gene is TRBV9, the J gene TRBJ1-4; 10 positions match TRBD1. CDR3 bases: TGTGCCAGCAGAGGGACAGGGGAGGAAAAACTGTTTTTT. It codes for CASRGTGEEKLFF.